This T cell receptor (beta chain) was captured in a study of blood T cell repertoires in COVID-19. CDR1 is MNHEY, CDR2 SVGAGI, per germline. The V gene lost 4 bases and the J gene lost 0 bases, with 9 bases spanning the gap. The CDR3 is 15 residues long. In the authors' workflow: The assay estimated nucleated cells by amplifying reference gene primers. Sequencing was performed with immunoSEQ multiplex PCR; in TCRdb, only in-frame clones are kept and a portion is missing. V and J calls and clone size are as listed in that table; D and trimming were resolved from the DNA. The sample consists of some 170,000 clones, around nine tenths of them appearing once.

This chain links TRBV6-5 with TRBJ1-4; no reliable D call. The specimen sequenced was peripheral blood. This TCR was recovered from a woman in her 70s with COVID-19, enrolled during active disease. CDR3 sequence reads: CASSLSDTTNEKLFF. Written as DNA, the CDR3 is TGTGCCAGCAGTTTGAGCGATACAACTAATGAAAAACTGTTTTTT.